The rows below give T cell receptor beta chains drawn from one sample of a study of shared clonotypes between healthy human individuals. TCRdb's copy holds only in-frame clones and misses some; the assay was immunoSEQ multiplex PCR. The sample has about 580,000 clones, roughly 98% seen once. Sample: naive CD8+ T cells sorted from blood. The receptors were gathered from a man younger than 45 in good health. CDR3s include the opening cysteine and the closing phenylalanine or tryptophan. Fields, in order: J gene, V gene, CDR3 protein.

>TRBJ2-1|TRBV4-2
CASSQEGQWDEQFF
>TRBJ2-5|TRBV10-3
CAISTTSQGPSQETQYF
>TRBJ2-1|TRBV19
CASRMARGLAEYNEQFF
>TRBJ2-1|TRBV13
CASSLAGGPSSYNEQFF
>TRBJ2-7|TRBV5-6
CASSFLATPSYEQYF
>TRBJ1-1|TRBV7-9
CASSHSSEAFF
>TRBJ2-3|TRBV7-7
CASSKILFDTQYF
>TRBJ2-7|TRBV7-7
CASSWGQSYEQYF
>TRBJ2-5|TRBV29-1
CSVEDHGQETQYF
>TRBJ2-1|TRBV5-4
CASSAPGQGNNEQFF
>TRBJ2-3|TRBV29-1
CSVPDKEPSQYF
>TRBJ2-7|TRBV7-9
CASSLGQGAEYEQYF
>TRBJ2-7|TRBV5-5
CASSLDFSYEQYF
>TRBJ1-5|TRBV25-1
CASSKTGDSNQPQHF
>TRBJ2-7|TRBV28
CASSLVGTGDEQYF
>TRBJ2-3|TRBV19
CASSSPRLAGGTDTQYF
>TRBJ2-2|TRBV7-9
CASSPRLNTGELFF
>TRBJ2-3|TRBV11-3
CASSWASGRRGDTQYF
>TRBJ2-1|TRBV25-1
CASSEISGSVYNEQFF
>TRBJ2-7|TRBV6-6
CASSSRTGSHEQYF
>TRBJ1-2|TRBV29-1
CSVDFTGRGYGYTF
>TRBJ2-7|TRBV5-1
CASSLVATEQYF